Listed below are T cell receptor beta chains from one sample, sequenced in a study of T cells in Graves' hyperthyroidism and ophthalmopathy. In TCRdb, the multiplex PCR reads were re-called with MiXCR into one record per CDR3 protein. The top ten hold 13% to 15% of the sample, which has about 420,000 distinct CDR3 sequences, 15% to 17% seen once. Sequenced sample: blood. Every receptor here comes from a woman under 30 with Graves' hyperthyroidism. Each CDR3 is given without its conserved first and last residue.

v_gene	j_gene	CDR3aa
TRBV2	TRBJ2-6	ASRTKSSGANVLT
TRBV12-3/TRBV12-4	TRBJ1-2	ASMADRNYGYT
TRBV19	TRBJ2-7	ASSPAVGVPYEQY
TRBV6-1	TRBJ1-5	ASSANLRVTGQPQH
TRBV3-1	TRBJ2-1	ASSPLRGSFNEQF
TRBV29-1	TRBJ2-3	SVRGKLTDTQY
TRBV7-6	TRBJ2-1	ASSKIAGGRGNEQF
TRBV2	TRBJ1-5	AAQQGVNQPQH
TRBV20-1	TRBJ1-2	SAIRGNYGYT
TRBV3-1	TRBJ2-4	ASSQDRVVNIQY
TRBV27	TRBJ2-5	ASRPTRQGQETQY
TRBV12-3/TRBV12-4	TRBJ1-2	AGGDRSYGYT
TRBV19	TRBJ2-5	ASSIQGAPQETQY
TRBV4-3	TRBJ1-1	ASSPYMGGNTEAF
TRBV3-1	TRBJ1-3	ASSAQTGAIGNTIY
TRBV4-1	TRBJ1-4	ASTNNVLSNEKLF
TRBV10-3	TRBJ2-1	ATGQGQGINEQF
TRBV9	TRBJ2-2	ASSSQPNTGELF
TRBV28	TRBJ2-7	ASSPGGNLSHEQC
TRBV19	TRBJ1-5	ASSIGWDYSNQPQH
TRBV6-5	TRBJ2-7	ASSYEGMREQY
TRBV7-9	TRBJ2-7	ASSFLLYEQY
TRBV20-1	TRBJ2-1	SASRLAGVEYNEQF
TRBV18	TRBJ2-1	ASSSGEASYSEQF
TRBV12-3/TRBV12-4	TRBJ2-2	ASSLEARTGELF
TRBV3-1	TRBJ2-2	ASSHVPGLESRELF
TRBV28	TRBJ2-1	ASSFFPTGDSLSYNEQF
TRBV25-1	TRBJ1-1	ASSEPGQRIRAF
TRBV5-1	TRBJ1-1	ASSIPFAGSEAF
TRBV5-1	TRBJ2-7	ASSLVAGNSYEQY
TRBV5-1	TRBJ1-1	ASSLYGDTEAF
TRBV6-1	TRBJ2-1	ASSDIGRLEQF
TRBV18	TRBJ2-5	ASSRMGGQETQY
TRBV10-1	TRBJ2-3	ASSESTGTDTQY
TRBV9	TRBJ2-5	ASSVGGTRQETQY
TRBV2	TRBJ2-7	ASSGGVYEQY
TRBV5-1	TRBJ1-1	ASSSQGGTEAF
TRBV12-3/TRBV12-4	TRBJ2-7	ASRPPGTGQATEQY
TRBV5-1	TRBJ1-1	ASSSTGQGTMNTEAF
TRBV3-1	TRBJ2-5	ASSQVGETQY
TRBV18	TRBJ2-7	ASSPGLGSGSVYEQY
TRBV20-1	TRBJ2-5	SARDEMGGVEETQY